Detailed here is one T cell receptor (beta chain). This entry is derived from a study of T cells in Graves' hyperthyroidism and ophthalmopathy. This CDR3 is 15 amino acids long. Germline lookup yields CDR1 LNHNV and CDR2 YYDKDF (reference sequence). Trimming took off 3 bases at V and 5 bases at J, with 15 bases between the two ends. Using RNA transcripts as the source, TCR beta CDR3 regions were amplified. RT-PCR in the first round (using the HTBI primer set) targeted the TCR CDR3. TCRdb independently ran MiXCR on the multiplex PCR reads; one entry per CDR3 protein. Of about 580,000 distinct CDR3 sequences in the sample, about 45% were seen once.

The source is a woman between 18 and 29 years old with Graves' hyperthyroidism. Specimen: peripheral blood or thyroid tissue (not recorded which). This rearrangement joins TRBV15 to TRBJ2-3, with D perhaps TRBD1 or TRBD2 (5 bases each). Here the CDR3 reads CATSSRDPKGDTQYF. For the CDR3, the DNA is TGTGCCACCAGCAGCCGGGACCCCAAGGGAGATACGCAGTATTTT.